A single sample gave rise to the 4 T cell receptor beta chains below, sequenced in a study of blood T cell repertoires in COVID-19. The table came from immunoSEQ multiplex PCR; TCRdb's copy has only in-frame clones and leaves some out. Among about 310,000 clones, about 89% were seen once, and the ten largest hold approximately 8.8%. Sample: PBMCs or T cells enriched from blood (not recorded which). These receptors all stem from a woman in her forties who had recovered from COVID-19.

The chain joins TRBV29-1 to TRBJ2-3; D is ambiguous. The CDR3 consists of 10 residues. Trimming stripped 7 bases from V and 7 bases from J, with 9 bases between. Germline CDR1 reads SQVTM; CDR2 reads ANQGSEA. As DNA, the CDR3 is TGCAGCGCGGTAGTTAATACGCAGTATTTT. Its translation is CSAVVNTQYF.

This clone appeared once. This chain's CDR3 is CASSEADSSGVSPLHF. CDR3 sequence (DNA): TGCGCCAGCAGTGAGGCTGACTCATCGGGGGTTTCACCCCTCCACTTT. V is TRBV10-1 and J is TRBJ1-6, with D possibly being TRBD1 (5 bases). CDR3 size: 16 residues. The germline V and J ends were trimmed by 2 bases and 9 bases, with 17 bases remaining between them. Germline lookup yields CDR1 WNHNN and CDR2 SYGVQD (reference sequence).

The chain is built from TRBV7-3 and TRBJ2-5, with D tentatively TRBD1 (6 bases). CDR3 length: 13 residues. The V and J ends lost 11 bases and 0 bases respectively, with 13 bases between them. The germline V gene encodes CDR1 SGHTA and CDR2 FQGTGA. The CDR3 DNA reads TGTGCCTCGGCGAGGACAGACCAAGAGACCCAGTACTTC. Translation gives CASARTDQETQYF.

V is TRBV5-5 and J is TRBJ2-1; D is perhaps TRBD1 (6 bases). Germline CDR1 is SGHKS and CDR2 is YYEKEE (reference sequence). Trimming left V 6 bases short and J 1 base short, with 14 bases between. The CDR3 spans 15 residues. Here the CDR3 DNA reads TGTGCCAGCATCCTGGGGGACACTTCCTACAATGAGCAGTTCTTC. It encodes CASILGDTSYNEQFF.